The T cell receptor (beta chain) described here comes from a study of blood T cells in healthy people across ages. Primed by a sample-barcoded 5' primer and a J-beta primer mix, a second PCR proceeded for 7 to 11 cycles. Using its own MiXCR run on the 5' RACE reads, TCRdb lists one record per CDR3 protein. The table has 550,000 to 800,000 distinct CDR3 sequences, around 20% seen once; the top ten hold roughly 3.6%. The CDR3 has 12 amino acids. Per the germline V gene, CDR1 is DFQATT and CDR2 is SNEGSKA (reference sequence). V was trimmed by 6 bases and J by 4 bases, leaving 10 bases between them. The receptor was derived from a man between 65 and 80 years old in good health. This rearrangement joins TRBV20-1 to TRBJ2-1, with D perhaps TRBD2 (6 bases). Sequenced: blood. The CDR3 loop reads CSAKDYYNEQFF. Written as DNA, the CDR3 is TGCAGTGCCAAGGACTATTACAATGAGCAGTTCTTC.